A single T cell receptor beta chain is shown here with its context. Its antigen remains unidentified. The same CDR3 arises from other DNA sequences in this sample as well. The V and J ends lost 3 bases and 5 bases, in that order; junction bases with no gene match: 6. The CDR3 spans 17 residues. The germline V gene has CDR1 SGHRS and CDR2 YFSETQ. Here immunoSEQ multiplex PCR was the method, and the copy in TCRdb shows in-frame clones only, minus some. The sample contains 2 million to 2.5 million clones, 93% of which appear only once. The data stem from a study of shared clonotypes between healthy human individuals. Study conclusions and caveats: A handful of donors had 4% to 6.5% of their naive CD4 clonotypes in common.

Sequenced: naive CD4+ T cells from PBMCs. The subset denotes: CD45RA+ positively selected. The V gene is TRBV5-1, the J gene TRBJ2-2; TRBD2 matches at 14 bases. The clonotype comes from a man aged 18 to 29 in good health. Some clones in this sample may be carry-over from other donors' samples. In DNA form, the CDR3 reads TGCGCCAGCAGCTCGGGACTAGCGGGAGTAAGAACCGGGGAGCTGTTTTTT. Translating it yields CASSSGLAGVRTGELFF.